Listed here are 26 T cell receptor beta chains from one sample, sequenced in a study of Ad26.COV2.S vaccination and SARS-CoV-2 variants. Sequencing was performed with immunoSEQ multiplex PCR; in TCRdb, only in-frame clones are kept and a portion is missing. The table records 300,000 to 400,000 clones, about 88% of them present only once. Regarding treatment: some 20 received Ad26.COV2.S at low or high dose, single or two shots; a few received placebo; per-sample allocation not given. Specimen acquisition occurred on day 63 following the initial vaccine or placebo injection. This material consisted of peripheral blood, taken in a trial of Ad26.COV2.S vaccine versus placebo. These TCRs come from a person between 18 and 65 years old who received the Ad26.COV2.S COVID-19 vaccine or a placebo.

V is TRBV24-1 and J is TRBJ2-3, with D hard to call. The CDR3 totals 12 residues. Germline-derived CDR1 and CDR2 are KGHDR and SFDVKD. V lost 2 bases and J 4 bases, leaving 3 bases between the germline ends. In DNA form, the CDR3 reads TGTGCCACCAGTGATTACCCAGATACGCAGTATTTT. It codes for CATSDYPDTQYF.

The chain is built from TRBV12-3 or TRBV12-4 and TRBJ2-5; D call uncertain. The length of the CDR3 is 13 residues. The V end was cut by 7 bases, the J end by 0 bases, with 9 bases between. The CDR3 nucleotides are TGTGCCAGCAAGGAGCCCGACCAAGAGACCCAGTACTTC. As protein: CASKEPDQETQYF.

The chain uses TRBV3-1 (or the pseudogene TRBV3-2) and TRBJ1-5, with D unclear. Germline V gives CDR1 LGHDT, CDR2 YNNKEL (reference sequence). The CDR3 has 12 residues. V dropped 1 base and J dropped 5 bases, with 3 bases sitting between them. As DNA, the CDR3 is TGTGCCAGCAGCCAAGGATATCAGCCCCAGCATTTT. This codes for CASSQGYQPQHF.

The CDR3 protein is CASSPGGRRSYEQYF. For the CDR3, the DNA is TGTGCCAGCAGTCCAGGGGGGAGGAGGTCCTACGAGCAGTACTTC. The genes are TRBV28 and TRBJ2-7; D possibly corresponds to TRBD1 (7 bases). Germline V gives CDR1 MDHEN, CDR2 SYDVKM. Trimming took 5 bases from V and 1 from J, leaving 15 bases between them. The CDR3 is 15 residues long.

This rearrangement joins TRBV28 to TRBJ1-2, with D possibly being TRBD1 (6 bases). Germline V lookup: CDR1 MDHEN, CDR2 SYDVKM. This CDR3 comprises 15 residues. V was clipped by 2 bases and J by 0 bases, with 10 bases between them. CDR3 residues: CASSLAGTTNYGYTF. The CDR3 nucleotides read TGTGCCAGCAGTTTAGCCGGGACAACTAACTATGGCTACACCTTC.

The gene calls are TRBV4-2 and TRBJ2-5, with TRBD1 matching 9 bases. The germline V gene encodes CDR1 LGHNA and CDR2 YNFKEQ. This CDR3 has 17 residues. Trimming at V came to 2 bases and at J to 5 bases, leaving 12 bases not matched to a gene. CDR3 residues: CASSQTPGQGIHETQYF. The CDR3 DNA reads as TGTGCCAGCAGCCAAACCCCGGGACAGGGAATTCACGAGACCCAGTACTTC.

V gene TRBV2 combines with J gene TRBJ2-7; D is perhaps TRBD1 (5 bases). The CDR3 totals 12 residues. Germline lookup yields CDR1 SNHLY and CDR2 FYNNEI. Trimming stripped 11 bases from V and 2 bases from J, with 13 bases between. The DNA of the CDR3 is TGTGCCGGTGGCAGGGTAACCTACGAGCAGTACTTC. Encoded protein: CAGGRVTYEQYF.

This chain joins TRBV6-4 and TRBJ1-5; no reliable D call. This CDR3 contains 13 residues. Germline V lookup: CDR1 MRHNA, CDR2 SNTAGT. V gave up 5 bases and J gave up 0 bases, with 5 bases separating them. DNA of the CDR3: TGTGCCAGCAGTCCGTATAGCAATCAGCCCCAGCATTTT. It is translated as CASSPYSNQPQHF.

The rearrangement uses TRBV28 and TRBJ2-1; 12 nucleotides align to TRBD2. From germline, CDR1 is MDHEN and CDR2 SYDVKM. Trimming removed 6 bases from V and 2 bases from J; junction bases left unmatched: 5. The CDR3 length is 16 residues. The CDR3 spells CASRPGTSGPYNEQFF. The CDR3 coding sequence is TGTGCCAGCAGACCTGGGACTAGCGGGCCCTACAATGAGCAGTTCTTC.

This sequence joins TRBV7-2 and TRBJ2-5, with 14 bases lining up with TRBD2. The germline V gene encodes CDR1 SGHTA and CDR2 FQGNSA. The ends lost 5 bases at V and 4 bases at J; junction bases unmatched: 6. The CDR3 sequence is 16 residues long. DNA of the CDR3: TGTGCCAGCAGCCGGAGACTAGCGGGGGGGAGAGAGACCCAGTACTTC. Amino acids: CASSRRLAGGRETQYF.

The rearrangement joins TRBV19 to TRBJ2-1; tentatively, D is TRBD1 (5 bases). Germline values: CDR1 LNHDA, CDR2 SQIVND (reference sequence). There are 12 residues in the CDR3. V was shortened by 3 bases and J by 6 bases, with 6 bases between the two germline ends. CDR3 loop: CASSIRVNEQFF. CDR3 DNA: TGTGCCAGTAGTATCAGGGTCAATGAGCAGTTCTTC.

V and J are TRBV4-1 and TRBJ2-7, with 9 bases aligning to TRBD2. The CDR3 is 16 amino acids. Germline V gene data show CDR1 as MGHRA and CDR2 as YSYEKL. V was pared by 0 bases and J by 5 bases, with 8 bases of the junction left unmatched. The CDR3 DNA follows: TGCGCCAGCAGCCAAGATCCGGCGGGGGGGCCGAACGAGCAGTACTTC. This gives the protein CASSQDPAGGPNEQYF.

J is TRBJ1-2 and V is TRBV5-1, with 8 nucleotides matching TRBD1. The CDR3 consists of 15 residues. The J segment lost 0 bases and the V segment lost 0 bases, leaving 1 base of the junction unmatched. CDR1 and CDR2 (germline): SGHRS, YFSETQ. The CDR3 protein is CASSLGDRTNYGYTF. CDR3 bases: TGCGCCAGCAGCTTGGGGGACAGGACTAACTATGGCTACACCTTC.

The gene calls are TRBV16 and TRBJ1-1; D may be TRBD1 (6 bases). Trimming removed 4 bases from V and 0 bases from J, with 12 bases in between. This CDR3 region has 15 residues. From germline, CDR1 is KGHSY and CDR2 FQNENV. CDR3 protein: CASSLPDRLNTEAFF. The CDR3 DNA reads as TGTGCCAGCAGCCTACCTGACAGGTTGAACACTGAAGCTTTCTTT.

V usage is TRBV28 and J usage is TRBJ2-1, with 10 bases that match TRBD2. The J segment lost 8 bases and the V segment lost 5 bases, leaving 9 bases of the junction unmatched. Germline V gene data show CDR1 as MDHEN and CDR2 as SYDVKM. The length of the CDR3 is 15 residues. The CDR3 is CASSPEAGGPYEQFF. CDR3 in DNA: TGTGCCAGCAGTCCGGAAGCGGGAGGGCCTTATGAGCAGTTCTTC.

The gene calls are TRBV19 and TRBJ2-7; the match to TRBD2 covers 10 bases. The V and J ends lost 10 bases and 2 bases, in that order; junction bases with no gene match: 5. The CDR3 sequence is 13 residues long. Germline CDR1 and CDR2: LNHDA and SQIVND (reference sequence). This chain's CDR3 is CAIAAGGPYEQYF. The CDR3 bases are TGTGCCATCGCAGCGGGAGGGCCCTACGAGCAGTACTTC.

The chain joins TRBV5-1 to TRBJ2-3, with a weak D call TRBD2 (6 bases). The CDR3 is made up of 14 amino acids. V lost 1 base to trimming and J lost 6 bases, with 12 bases between them. The germline CDR1 and CDR2 sequences are SGHRS and YFSETQ. The CDR3 region has the DNA TGCGCCAGCAGCTTGAGTGGAGGGGCGGATACGCAGTATTTT. Protein: CASSLSGGADTQYF. Filled out from reference TRBV5-1 and TRBJ2-3, the complete variable domain reads KAGVTQTPRYLIKTRGQQVTLSCSPISGHRSVSWYQQTPGQGLQFLFEYFSETQRNKGNFPGRFSGRQFSNSRSEMNVSTLELGDSALYLCASSLSGGADTQYFGPGTRLTVL.

J is TRBJ2-1 and V is TRBV5-1; TRBD1 matches 8 bases. Germline assignment: CDR1 SGHRS and CDR2 YFSETQ. The CDR3 has 11 amino acids. V lost 4 bases and J lost 15; bases outside the gene matches: 6. CDR3 sequence reads: CASSTDRATFF. CDR3 nucleotides: TGCGCCAGCAGCACGGACAGGGCCACGTTCTTC.

The gene calls are TRBV6-4 and TRBJ1-2; no definite D call. The V end was cut by 6 bases, the J end by 1 base, with 12 bases between. The CDR3 is 14 residues long. The germline V gene encodes CDR1 MRHNA and CDR2 SNTAGT. CDR3 coding DNA: TGTGCCAGCAGCCCCGGTCCACATAACTATGGCTACACCTTC. Amino acid sequence: CASSPGPHNYGYTF.

This clone has only a few counts. This chain links TRBV12-3 or TRBV12-4 with TRBJ1-1; D unclear. The V end was cut by 5 bases, the J end by 5 bases, with 12 bases between. The CDR3 contains 13 residues. The CDR3 reads CASSTWGGTEAFF. The CDR3 DNA reads as TGTGCCAGCAGTACCTGGGGTGGGACTGAAGCTTTCTTT.

The chain employs TRBV28 and TRBJ1-5, with D possibly being TRBD1 (6 bases). This CDR3 contains 15 residues. Trimming left V 5 bases short and J 5 bases short, with 16 bases between. Germline values: CDR1 MDHEN, CDR2 SYDVKM. CDR3 in DNA: TGTGCCAGCAGTGAACAGGGCCTTCTCTATCAGCCCCAGCATTTT. It is translated as CASSEQGLLYQPQHF. Full variable domain (missing parts from reference TRBV28 and TRBJ1-5): DVKVTQSSRYLVKRTGEKVFLECVQDMDHENMFWYRQDPGLGLRLIYFSYDVKMKEKGDIPEGYSVSREKKERFSLILESASTNQTSMYLCASSEQGLLYQPQHFGDGTRLSIL.

The chain uses TRBV5-6 and TRBJ2-7, with D tentatively TRBD2 (6 bases). Germline loops: CDR1 SGHDT, CDR2 YYEEEE. This CDR3 comprises 18 residues. Trimming pared 0 bases from V and 2 bases from J, leaving 21 bases between. Written as DNA, the CDR3 is TGTGCCAGCAGCTTGGTGTTTACCGGGGCCCGGGGGACCTACGAGCAGTACTTC. The encoded protein is CASSLVFTGARGTYEQYF.

This clone occurred once. The chain carries TRBV5-5 and TRBJ2-7, with TRBD1 identical over 9 bases. There are 15 residues in the CDR3. The V gene end was trimmed by 0 bases and the J gene end by 5 bases; junction bases not matched to a gene: 6. The V gene's germline CDR1 is SGHKS and CDR2 YYEKEE (reference sequence). The CDR3 here is CASSLGGQGWHEQYF. The CDR3 DNA sequence: TGTGCCAGCAGCTTGGGCGGACAGGGGTGGCACGAGCAGTACTTC.

The chain carries TRBV5-5 and TRBJ1-2; D gene ambiguous. Germline CDR1 reads SGHKS; CDR2 reads YYEKEE (reference sequence). Trimming shortened V by 4 bases and J by 0 bases, and 13 bases separated the two germline ends. The CDR3 sequence is 15 residues long. CDR3 DNA: TGTGCCAGCAGCCCTCGAGGAACCCCTAACTATGGCTACACCTTC. Translated, it gives CASSPRGTPNYGYTF.

The V call is TRBV18, the J call TRBJ2-5, with TRBD1 as a possible D gene (6 bases). The CDR3 consists of 13 residues. Germline V gives CDR1 KGHSH, CDR2 LQKENI. Trimming took 4 bases from V and 5 from J, leaving 11 bases between them. CDR3 DNA sequence: TGTGCCAGCTCACGGAACAGGGAGGAGACCCAGTACTTC. This gives the protein CASSRNREETQYF.

V usage is TRBV19 and J usage is TRBJ2-3, with D unresolved. Trimming took off 3 bases at V and 5 bases at J, with 6 bases between the two ends. This CDR3 region has 12 residues. The germline V gene encodes CDR1 LNHDA and CDR2 SQIVND (reference sequence). The DNA of the CDR3 is TGTGCCAGTAGTATTTGGGGAGATACGCAGTATTTT. It yields the protein CASSIWGDTQYF.